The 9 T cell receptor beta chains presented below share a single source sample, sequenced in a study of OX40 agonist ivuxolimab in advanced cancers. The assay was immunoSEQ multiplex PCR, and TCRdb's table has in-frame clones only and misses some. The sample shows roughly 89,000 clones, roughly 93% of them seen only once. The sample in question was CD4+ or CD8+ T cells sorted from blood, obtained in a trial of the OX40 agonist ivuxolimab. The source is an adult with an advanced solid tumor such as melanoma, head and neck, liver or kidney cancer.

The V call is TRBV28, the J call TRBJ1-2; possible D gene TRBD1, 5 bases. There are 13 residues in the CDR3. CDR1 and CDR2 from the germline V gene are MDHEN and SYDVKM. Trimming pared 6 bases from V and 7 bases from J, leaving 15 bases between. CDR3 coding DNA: TGTGCCAGCAGGTACCCGCAGGGATCTGGCTACACCTTC. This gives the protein CASRYPQGSGYTF.

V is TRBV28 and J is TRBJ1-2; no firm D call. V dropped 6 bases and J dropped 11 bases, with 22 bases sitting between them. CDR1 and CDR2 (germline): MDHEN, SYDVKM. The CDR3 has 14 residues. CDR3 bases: TGTGCCAGCAGCCCTGGGAATACAGTGGAGGGTTACACCTTC. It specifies CASSPGNTVEGYTF.

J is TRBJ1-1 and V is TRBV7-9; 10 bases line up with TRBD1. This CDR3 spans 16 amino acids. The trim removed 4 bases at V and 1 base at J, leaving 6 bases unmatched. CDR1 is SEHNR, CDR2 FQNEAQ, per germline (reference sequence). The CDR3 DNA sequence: TGTGCCAGCAGCTCGACAGGGGGCTATGGGAACACTGAAGCTTTCTTT. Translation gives CASSSTGGYGNTEAFF.

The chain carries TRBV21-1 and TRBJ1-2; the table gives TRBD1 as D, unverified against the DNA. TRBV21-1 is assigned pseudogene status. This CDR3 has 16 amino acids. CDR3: CASSNPGTVSNYGYTF. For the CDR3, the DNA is TGTGCCAGCAGCAACCCCGGGACAGTGTCTAACTATGGCTACACCTTC.

The CDR3 here is CASCPLDGRAYNEQFF. CDR3 DNA: TGTGCCAGTTGTCCCCTCGATGGGAGGGCCTACAATGAGCAGTTCTTC. The chain employs TRBV27 and TRBJ2-1; 7 bases are a match to TRBD2. V shed 9 bases and J 2 bases; nucleotides not matched to a gene: 13. This CDR3 region has 16 residues. CDR1 is MNHEY and CDR2 is SMNVEV in the germline V gene (reference sequence).

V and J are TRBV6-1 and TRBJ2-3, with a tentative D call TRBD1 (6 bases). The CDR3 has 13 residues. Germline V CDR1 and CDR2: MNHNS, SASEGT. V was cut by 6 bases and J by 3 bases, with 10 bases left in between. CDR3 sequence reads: CASRGQWTDTQYF. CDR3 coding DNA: TGTGCCAGCAGAGGACAGTGGACAGATACGCAGTATTTT.

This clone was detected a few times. CDR3 sequence: CASSIGGPGANVLTF. The CDR3 DNA reads as TGTGCCAGTAGTATTGGAGGTCCTGGGGCCAACGTCCTGACTTTC. V usage is TRBV19 and J usage is TRBJ2-6, with a tentative D call TRBD2 (5 bases). The V end lost 3 bases, the J end lost 2 bases, and 8 bases lay between the germline ends. The CDR3 consists of 15 residues. Germline-derived CDR1 and CDR2 are LNHDA and SQIVND (reference sequence).

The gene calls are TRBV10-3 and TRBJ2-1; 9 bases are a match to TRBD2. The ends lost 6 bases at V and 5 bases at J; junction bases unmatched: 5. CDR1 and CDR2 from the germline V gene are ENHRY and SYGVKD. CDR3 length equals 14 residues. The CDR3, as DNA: TGTGCCATCAGCCCGGGACTAGCAAACAATGAGCAGTTCTTC. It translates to CAISPGLANNEQFF.

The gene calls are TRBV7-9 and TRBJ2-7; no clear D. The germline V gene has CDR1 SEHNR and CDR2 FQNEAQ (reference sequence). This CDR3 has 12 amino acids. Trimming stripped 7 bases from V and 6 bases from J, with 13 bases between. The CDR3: CASTKQETEQYF. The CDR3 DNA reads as TGTGCCAGCACCAAGCAGGAGACCGAGCAGTACTTC. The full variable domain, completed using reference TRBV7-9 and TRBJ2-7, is DTGVSQNPRHKITKRGQNVTFRCDPISEHNRLYWYRQTLGQGPEFLTYFQNEAQLEKSRLLSDRFSAERPKGSFSTLEIQRTEQGDSAMYLCASTKQETEQYFGPGTRLTVT.